The rows below give T cell receptor beta chains drawn from one sample of a study of T cells in Graves' hyperthyroidism and ophthalmopathy. TCRdb analysed the multiplex PCR reads with MiXCR anew, one entry per CDR3 protein. Counted here are 250,000 or so distinct CDR3 sequences, roughly 15% occurring once; the ten biggest clones make up 13%. The sample taken for sequencing was blood. The receptors were gathered from a woman aged 40 to 50 with Graves' hyperthyroidism that later progressed to Graves' ophthalmopathy. CDR3s include the opening cysteine and the closing phenylalanine or tryptophan. A D gene is named only where the DNA matches it firmly. Rows give clone size only sometimes, using once, few, many, or a class for an expanded clone.

v_call	clone_size	d_call	j_call	cdr3_aa	cdr3_nt
TRBV20-1	few	NA	TRBJ2-7	CSARDLLGGDSYEQYF	TGCAGTGCTAGAGATCTTTTAGGCGGGGACTCCTACGAGCAGTACTTC
TRBV5-1	NA	NA	TRBJ2-7	CASSSLLDGKLTYEQYF	TGCGCCAGCAGCTCGCTACTGGACGGAAAACTCACCTACGAGCAGTACTTC
TRBV7-9	many	NA	TRBJ2-7	CASSLSSRGHDEQYF	TGTGCCAGCAGCTTATCGTCCCGGGGGCACGACGAGCAGTACTTC
TRBV4-2	many	NA	TRBJ2-1	CASSQDLLSSYNEQFF	TGTGCCAGCAGCCAAGATCTCCTTAGCTCCTACAATGAGCAGTTCTTC
TRBV19	many	NA	TRBJ1-2	CASSIGSLGRNYGYTF	TGTGCCAGTAGTATAGGCTCTCTAGGACGGAACTATGGCTACACCTTC
TRBV30	once	NA	TRBJ1-2	CAWSVQDYGYTF	TGTGCCTGGAGTGTGCAGGACTATGGCTACACCTTC
TRBV3-1	many	NA	TRBJ1-6	CASSQAGRGYNSPLHF	TGTGCCAGCAGCCAAGCAGGGCGAGGCTATAATTCACCCCTCCACTTT
TRBV27	many	TRBD2	TRBJ2-1	CASSPGTSGSNEQFF	TGTGCCAGTAGTCCAGGGACTAGCGGCTCCAATGAGCAGTTCTTC
TRBV29-1	NA	NA	TRBJ2-3	CSVVDKAQYF	TGCAGCGTTGTCGACAAGGCGCAGTATTTT
TRBV20-1	many	NA	TRBJ1-5	CSASPQPSGDQHF	TGCAGTGCTAGTCCCCAGCCCTCCGGAGACCAGCATTTT
TRBV27	NA	NA	TRBJ2-5	CASSLGSQQETQYF	TGTGCCAGCAGTTTGGGATCCCAGCAAGAGACCCAGTACTTC
TRBV11-2	many	TRBD2	TRBJ2-3	CASSLRREAADTQYF	TGTGCCAGCAGCTTACGGCGGGAGGCCGCAGATACGCAGTATTTT
TRBV7-2	few	NA	TRBJ2-2	CASSFHSGSNTGELFF	TGTGCCAGCAGCTTTCACAGTGGATCGAACACCGGGGAGCTGTTTTTT
TRBV6-2/TRBV6-3	NA	TRBD1	TRBJ2-7	CASSGDGTGSYEQYF	TGTGCCAGCAGCGGCGACGGGACAGGATCCTACGAGCAGTACTTC
TRBV12-3/TRBV12-4	many	NA	TRBJ2-1	CASSHQGGGIYNEQFF	TGTGCCAGCAGCCATCAAGGGGGAGGGATTTACAATGAGCAGTTCTTC
TRBV7-2	many	NA	TRBJ1-2	CASSLFDTQEHGYTF	TGTGCCAGCAGCTTATTCGACACACAGGAGCACGGCTACACCTTC
TRBV5-1	few	NA	TRBJ1-4	CTSSFDNEKLFF	TGCACCAGCAGCTTCGATAATGAAAAACTGTTTTTT
TRBV19	many	NA	TRBJ2-1	CASSGRSLSGNEQFF	TGTGCCAGTAGCGGGAGAAGCCTGTCGGGCAATGAGCAGTTCTTC
TRBV6-1	many	NA	TRBJ1-1	CASSPSGGVTEAFF	TGTGCCAGCAGTCCTAGCGGAGGGGTCACTGAAGCTTTCTTT
TRBV10-1	many	NA	TRBJ1-5	CASSESRWQPQHF	TGCGCCAGCAGTGAGTCAAGGTGGCAGCCCCAGCATTTT